The 20 T cell receptor beta chains below all came from one sample that was sequenced in a study of blood T cells in healthy people across ages. The use of a sample-barcoded 5' primer and a J-beta primer mix characterized a second PCR of roughly 7 to 11 cycles. TCRdb processed the 5' RACE reads anew with MiXCR; each CDR3 protein has one entry. The sample contains about 720,000 distinct CDR3 sequences, more than 20% of which appear only once. The same data also went into a second study, on T cells of mothers and their children.

The sample consisted of blood. The receptor set was obtained from a boy aged 10-17 years in good health.

The chain has TRBV7-9 and TRBJ1-5; D gene unclear. Germline V gene lookup returns CDR1 SEHNR and CDR2 FQNEAQ (reference sequence). There are 13 residues in the CDR3. V gave up 2 bases and J gave up 3 bases, with 5 bases separating them. The CDR3 spells CASSLTYNQPQHF. The DNA for the CDR3 is TGTGCCAGCAGCTTAACCTACAATCAGCCCCAGCATTTT.

Note on this clonotype: A much larger clone differs from this one at a single base, so this may be a read error. The V and J genes are TRBV4-3 and TRBJ2-5, with 11 bases identical to TRBD2. J was trimmed by 2 bases and V by 3 bases; bases with no gene match: 2. Germline CDR1 reads LGHNA; CDR2 reads YSLEER. The CDR3 consists of 15 residues. The CDR3: CASSHGTSGQETQYF. The CDR3, as DNA: TGCGCCAGCAGCCACGGGACTAGCGGACAAGAGACCCAGTACTTC.

This clonotype was recorded at least ten times. The chain links TRBV12-3 or TRBV12-4 to TRBJ1-1, with 9 bases lining up with TRBD1. Trimming at V came to 5 bases and at J to 1 base, leaving 2 bases not matched to a gene. This CDR3 region has 14 residues. CDR3 sequence: CASSRQGGNTEAFF. The CDR3 DNA reads TGTGCCAGCAGTAGACAGGGGGGGAACACTGAAGCTTTCTTT.

This chain joins TRBV30 and TRBJ2-7, with TRBD1 matching 7 bases. The CDR3 has 13 amino acids. The V and J ends lost 3 bases and 3 bases, in that order; junction bases with no gene match: 5. The V gene's germline CDR1 is GTSNPN and CDR2 SVGIG (reference sequence). This CDR3 reads CAWRTNRGYEQYF. CDR3 DNA: TGTGCCTGGAGGACAAACAGGGGCTACGAGCAGTACTTC.

This clonotype was seen a few times. This chain connects TRBV6-4 to TRBJ1-2, with TRBD1 identical over 9 bases. The CDR3 runs to 15 residues. The J segment lost 4 bases and the V segment lost 5 bases, leaving 8 bases of the junction unmatched. The germline V gene encodes CDR1 MRHNA and CDR2 SNTAGT. The CDR3 spells CASSPGQGRIYGYTF. The CDR3 DNA follows: TGTGCCAGCAGTCCCGGACAGGGGAGGATCTATGGCTACACCTTC.

The chain couples TRBV7-6 to TRBJ2-5; D gene unclear. The end of the DNA fits TRBJ2-7 better, so the J call may be wrong. The germline gives CDR1 SGHVS, CDR2 FNYEAQ. CDR3 size: 12 residues. The CDR3 reads CASSPGVDEQYF. The DNA for the CDR3 is TGTGCCAGCAGCCCTGGCGTGGACGAGCAGTACTTC.

This clonotype was seen a handful of times. The rearrangement links TRBV10-3 to TRBJ1-1, with D perhaps TRBD1 (5 bases). V was cut by 6 bases and J by 7 bases, with 18 bases left in between. Germline V gene lookup returns CDR1 ENHRY and CDR2 SYGVKD. The CDR3 runs 14 residues. This CDR3 is CAISPYGGEIEAFF. CDR3 nucleotide sequence: TGTGCCATCAGCCCCTACGGGGGGGAGATTGAAGCTTTCTTT.

This clonotype came up a few times. CDR3 nucleotides: TGTGCCAGCAGCTCCGTGATGGACACTGAAGCTTTCTTT. Its translation is CASSSVMDTEAFF. This chain connects TRBV21-1 to TRBJ1-1. TRBV21-1 represents a pseudogene. The CDR3 covers 13 residues.

The chain joins TRBV5-1 to TRBJ2-7; 11 nucleotides align to TRBD1. The J segment lost 7 bases and the V segment lost 0 bases, leaving 9 bases of the junction unmatched. This CDR3 has 16 residues. The germline CDR1 and CDR2 sequences are SGHRS and YFSETQ. CDR3 residues: CASSLGTGGSVSEQYF. CDR3 sequence (DNA): TGCGCCAGCAGCTTGGGGACAGGGGGCTCTGTGAGTGAGCAGTACTTC.

The rearrangement joins TRBV4-1 to TRBJ1-6; 7 nucleotides align to TRBD1. Losses at the gene ends were 0 bases for V and 7 bases for J; bases not matched to a gene: 12. The V gene's germline CDR1 is MGHRA and CDR2 YSYEKL. The length of the CDR3 is 18 residues. The CDR3 loop reads CASSQEQSRDSPNSPLHF. The CDR3, as DNA: TGCGCCAGCAGCCAAGAACAGAGCCGGGACAGTCCCAATTCACCCCTCCACTTT.

This chain joins TRBV5-6 and TRBJ1-2; the D is unclear. V lost 1 base to trimming and J lost 2 bases, with 15 bases between them. The CDR3 has 16 residues. Germline lookup yields CDR1 SGHDT and CDR2 YYEEEE. Here the CDR3 DNA reads TGTGCCAGCAGCTTGCGGAGTCCCCACCGCAACTATGGCTACACCTTC. Protein product: CASSLRSPHRNYGYTF.

The rearrangement joins TRBV12-3 or TRBV12-4 to TRBJ2-2; D remains ambiguous. This CDR3 comprises 11 residues. Trimming left V 8 bases short and J 4 bases short, with 5 bases between. The DNA of the CDR3 is TGTGCCAGCTTCAGCACCGGGGAGCTGTTTTTT. Translation: CASFSTGELFF.

The V call is TRBV4-3, the J call TRBJ2-1; 8 positions agree with TRBD2. Germline lookup yields CDR1 LGHNA and CDR2 YSLEER. The CDR3 is 18 residues long. V trimming: 1 base; J trimming: 1 base; junction bases outside the gene matches: 9. CDR3 DNA sequence: TGCGCCAGCAGCCAAGCTCCACTAGCGGAATATTCCTACAATGAGCAGTTCTTC. This sequence encodes CASSQAPLAEYSYNEQFF.

This clonotype has only a few counts. The chain is built from TRBV28 and TRBJ2-5; D is perhaps TRBD2 (5 bases). CDR1 is MDHEN and CDR2 is SYDVKM in the germline V gene. There are 16 residues in the CDR3. V gave up 5 bases and J gave up 2 bases, with 18 bases separating them. The CDR3: CASSPSPAPRQETQYF. The CDR3 DNA reads as TGTGCCAGCAGTCCTAGCCCGGCCCCAAGGCAAGAGACCCAGTACTTC.

The V call is TRBV5-1, the J call TRBJ2-7; D is unclear. The CDR3 has 14 amino acids. Germline lookup yields CDR1 SGHRS and CDR2 YFSETQ. The V end was cut by 0 bases, the J end by 2 bases, with 9 bases between. CDR3 sequence reads: CASSLATVPYEQYF. The CDR3 coding sequence is TGCGCCAGCAGCTTGGCCACGGTCCCCTACGAGCAGTACTTC.

The chain employs TRBV15 and TRBJ1-2; D might be TRBD1 (6 bases). V shed 0 bases and J shed 9 bases, with 8 bases lying between them. This CDR3 region has 12 residues. Germline loops: CDR1 LNHNV, CDR2 YYDKDF (reference sequence). The CDR3 DNA reads as TGTGCCACCAGCAGAGATCAGGGGCGCTACACCTTC. This gives the protein CATSRDQGRYTF. Using reference TRBV15 and TRBJ1-2 for the parts outside the CDR3, the full variable domain is DAMVIQNPRYQVTQFGKPVTLSCSQTLNHNVMYWYQQKSSQAPKLLFHYYDKDFNNEADTPDNFQSRRPNTSFCFLDIRSPGLGDTAMYLCATSRDQGRYTFGSGTRLTVV.

In regard to this clonotype: At one end the junction does not follow the germline gene, possibly because of a read error. The CDR3 nucleotides are TGTGCTAGCAGCTTACAGGTAGCTGAGACCCAGTACTTC. Amino acids: CASSLQVAETQYF. The J gene is TRBJ2-5, the V gene TRBV7-7, with D possibly TRBD1 on 5 matching bases. Germline CDR1 is SSHAT and CDR2 is FNYEAQ (reference sequence). CDR3 length equals 13 residues.

There are a few counts of this clonotype. CDR3 sequence reads: CASRDRSNYGYTF. The CDR3 DNA sequence: TGTGCCAGTAGGGACAGAAGCAACTATGGCTACACCTTC. The chain joins TRBV6-1 to TRBJ1-2, with 7 bases matching TRBD1. Germline assignment: CDR1 MNHNS and CDR2 SASEGT. The length of the CDR3 is 13 residues. V gave up 9 bases and J gave up 2 bases; unmatched junction bases: 6.

The chain combines TRBV5-1 with TRBJ2-1; D might be TRBD1 (5 bases). Deletions cut 4 bases from V and 6 bases from J, with 17 bases between. Germline V gene sequence: CDR1 SGHRS, CDR2 YFSETQ. This CDR3 is built from 15 residues. The chain's CDR3 is CASSLVLTGRNEQFF. Written as DNA, the CDR3 is TGCGCCAGCAGCCTTGTACTCACAGGACGCAATGAGCAGTTCTTC. The entire variable domain, with the rest obtained from reference TRBV5-1 and TRBJ2-1, is as follows: KAGVTQTPRYLIKTRGQQVTLSCSPISGHRSVSWYQQTPGQGLQFLFEYFSETQRNKGNFPGRFSGRQFSNSRSEMNVSTLELGDSALYLCASSLVLTGRNEQFFGPGTRLTVL.

This sequence joins TRBV12-3 or TRBV12-4 and TRBJ2-2, with 15 bases lining up with TRBD2. CDR3 length: 19 amino acids. After removal of 1 base from V and 5 bases from J, the junction contained 8 bases not matched to a gene. The CDR3 DNA sequence: TGTGCCAGCAGTTTAGTAGGGGGACTAGCGGGAGGCGGAACCGGGGAGCTGTTTTTT. This codes for CASSLVGGLAGGGTGELFF.